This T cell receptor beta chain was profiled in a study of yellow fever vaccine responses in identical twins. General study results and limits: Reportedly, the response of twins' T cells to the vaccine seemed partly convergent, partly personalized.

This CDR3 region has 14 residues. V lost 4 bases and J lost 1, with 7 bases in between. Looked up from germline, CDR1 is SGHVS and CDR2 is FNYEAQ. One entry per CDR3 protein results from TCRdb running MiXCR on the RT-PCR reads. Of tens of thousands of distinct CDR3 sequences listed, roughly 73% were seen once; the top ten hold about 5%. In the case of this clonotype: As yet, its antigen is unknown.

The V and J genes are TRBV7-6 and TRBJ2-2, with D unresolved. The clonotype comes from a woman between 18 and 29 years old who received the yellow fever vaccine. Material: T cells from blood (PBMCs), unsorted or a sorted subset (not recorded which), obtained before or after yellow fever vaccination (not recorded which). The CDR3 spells CASSSQRNTGELFF. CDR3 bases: TGTGCCAGCAGCTCACAAAGGAACACCGGGGAGCTGTTTTTT.